Following are 10 T cell receptor beta chains from one sample sequenced in a study of cytomegalovirus exposure and HLA in healthy donors. Data came from immunoSEQ multiplex PCR; TCRdb stores just in-frame clones and leaves some out. The table lists about 140,000 clones, about 90% of them singletons. The specimen sequenced was PBMCs. All receptors come from a woman aged 18-29 years in good health and CMV-seropositive.

The chain couples TRBV4-2 to TRBJ2-1; 8 positions agree with TRBD1. CDR3 length: 15 residues. V lost 4 bases and J lost 4; bases outside the gene matches: 6. Per the germline V gene, CDR1 is LGHNA and CDR2 is YNFKEQ. The DNA for the CDR3 is TGTGCCAGCAGCCCAAACAGGGGGTCATACAATGAGCAGTTCTTC. The encoded protein is CASSPNRGSYNEQFF.

The table lists this clone with a count of one. V and J are TRBV27 and TRBJ2-1; TRBD2 matches 12 bases. The CDR3 is made up of 15 amino acids. Trimming removed 5 bases from V and 5 bases from J; junction bases left unmatched: 4. The germline V gene has CDR1 MNHEY and CDR2 SMNVEV (reference sequence). The CDR3 here is CASSHRTSGDNEQFF. DNA of the CDR3: TGTGCCAGCAGTCACCGGACTAGCGGGGACAATGAGCAGTTCTTC.

In its sample, this clone was seen once. The chain uses TRBV10-2 and TRBJ1-4; TRBD1 is a possible D gene (6 bases). The CDR3 has 16 residues. Trimming shortened V by 4 bases and J by 5 bases, and 17 bases separated the two germline ends. Per the germline V gene, CDR1 is WSHSY and CDR2 is SAAADI. Written as DNA, the CDR3 is TGCGCCAGCAGTGGGAACCAGGGGATCACCAATGAAAAACTGTTTTTT. Amino acid sequence: CASSGNQGITNEKLFF.

As DNA, the CDR3 is TGCGCCAGCAGCCTCGCATTAGCGGGGGGACCCCAAGATACGCAGTATTTT. As protein: CASSLALAGGPQDTQYF. This chain connects TRBV5-1 to TRBJ2-3, with 10 bases fitting TRBD2. The CDR3 loop spans 17 amino acids. The germline CDR1 and CDR2 sequences are SGHRS and YFSETQ. V shed 4 bases, J shed 5 bases, and the junction held 13 bases outside the gene matches.

The chain couples TRBV30 to TRBJ2-2, with TRBD1 identical over 8 bases. J lost 7 bases, V lost 4 bases, and 5 bases had no gene match. CDR3 length: 13 residues. The germline gives CDR1 GTSNPN, CDR2 SVGIG (reference sequence). Here the CDR3 reads CAWTRTGYGELFF. CDR3 DNA: TGTGCCTGGACCCGGACAGGGTACGGGGAGCTGTTTTTT.

The chain couples TRBV30 to TRBJ2-6, with TRBD1 matching over 8 bases. Germline CDR1 GTSNPN, CDR2 SVGIG (reference sequence). V dropped 2 bases and J dropped 0; count of bases not matched to a gene: 9. The CDR3 covers 18 residues. The CDR3: CAWSSGQGPFSGANVLTF. The CDR3 DNA reads TGTGCCTGGAGTAGCGGACAGGGTCCTTTCTCTGGGGCCAACGTCCTGACTTTC.

V usage is TRBV2 and J usage is TRBJ2-7, with D uncertain. The V gene's germline CDR1 is SNHLY and CDR2 FYNNEI. V was cut by 5 bases and J by 1 base, with 6 bases left in between. CDR3 length: 12 amino acids. The CDR3 DNA reads as TGTGCCAGCAGTCAGGATTCCTACGAGCAGTACTTC. This gives the protein CASSQDSYEQYF.

The chain combines TRBV7-8 with TRBJ1-1; D remains unclear. The germline gives CDR1 SGHVS, CDR2 FQNEAQ. The CDR3 extends over 12 amino acids. Trimming stripped 2 bases from V and 11 bases from J, with 12 bases between. The CDR3 spells CASSLRDGGAFF. The CDR3 DNA reads TGTGCCAGCAGCTTACGAGACGGAGGGGCTTTCTTT.

The chain links TRBV28 to TRBJ2-7; the match to TRBD2 covers 10 bases. Unmatched junction bases numbered 4, after V lost 8 bases and J lost 3 bases. The germline V gene encodes CDR1 MDHEN and CDR2 SYDVKM. This CDR3 has 13 residues. The CDR3 reads CASHLAGGYEQYF. CDR3 coding DNA: TGTGCCAGCCACTTAGCGGGGGGCTACGAGCAGTACTTC.

The genes are TRBV28 and TRBJ2-4; D may be TRBD1 (6 bases). There are 12 residues in the CDR3. The V and J ends lost 6 bases and 10 bases respectively, with 13 bases between them. In germline, CDR1 is MDHEN, CDR2 SYDVKM. As DNA, the CDR3 is TGTGCCAGCAGGCCACAGAGGGGGATTCAGTACTTC. Translated, it gives CASRPQRGIQYF.